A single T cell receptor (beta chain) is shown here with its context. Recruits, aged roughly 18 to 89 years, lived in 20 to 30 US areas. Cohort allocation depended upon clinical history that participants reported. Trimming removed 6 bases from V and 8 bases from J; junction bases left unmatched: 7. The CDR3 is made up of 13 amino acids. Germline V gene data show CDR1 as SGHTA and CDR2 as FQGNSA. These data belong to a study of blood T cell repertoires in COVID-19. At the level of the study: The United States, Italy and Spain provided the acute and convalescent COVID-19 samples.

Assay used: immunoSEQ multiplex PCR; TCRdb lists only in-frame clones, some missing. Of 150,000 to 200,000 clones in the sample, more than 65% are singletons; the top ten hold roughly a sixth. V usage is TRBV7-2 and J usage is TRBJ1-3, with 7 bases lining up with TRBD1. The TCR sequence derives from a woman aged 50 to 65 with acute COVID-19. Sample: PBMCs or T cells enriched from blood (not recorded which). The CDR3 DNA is TGTGCCAGCAGTTTTGACAGGGTTGACACCATATATTTT. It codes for CASSFDRVDTIYF.